The clone carrying this T cell receptor (beta chain) was seen only a few times. These data originate in a study of blood T cell repertoires in COVID-19. Trimming cost V 2 bases and J 3 bases; bases outside gene matches: 6. There are 16 residues in the CDR3. CDR1 is MNHNS, CDR2 SASEGT, per germline. Clones were read by immunoSEQ multiplex PCR, and TCRdb kept only the in-frame ones, dropping some. The data hold 140,000 to 150,000 clones, with roughly 82% observed a single time. This TCR derives from a human donor with acute or convalescent COVID-19. The donor label of this sample is uncertain. Material: peripheral blood. The chain uses TRBV6-1 and TRBJ1-5; 8 bases are a match to TRBD1. CDR3 sequence: CASSEWGQATNQPQHF. The DNA for the CDR3 is TGTGCCAGCAGTGAATGGGGACAGGCTACCAATCAGCCCCAGCATTTT.